This T cell receptor beta chain originates from a study of blood T cells in healthy people across ages (dated by TCRdb to the mid-2010s). Concerning the study at large: In model experiments, template switching captured roughly one uniquely barcoded TCR beta cDNA molecule for every two T cells. To avoid experimental bias, donors of different ages were randomly spread across the sequencing lanes. Using deep sequencing normalized with unique cDNA molecular identifiers, the study measured how TCR beta repertoire diversity changes with age. Two additional independent replicas of 1 million unique cDNA reads from the same blood draw were analyzed for two donors (one aged 18 to 30 and one aged 80 or older). The donors were divided into four age groups: young (average around 15 years), middle-aged (approximately 39), aged (approximately 62) and long-lived (roughly 82).

V has 6 bases trimmed and J has 7 bases trimmed; junction bases matching no gene number 16. From the germline V gene, CDR1 is MNHEY and CDR2 is SVGAGI. The CDR3 covers 16 residues, taking in both the cysteine and the phenylalanine. Kept here is only the CDR3 DNA, which spans 48 bases and is read in frame from base 1. What the work shows at the level of the full study, not this receptor alone: As age increased, observed TCR beta diversity per million T cells dropped in a roughly linear way, and a significant reduction was already evident by age approximately 40. Because donor CMV infection status was unknown, age-related changes in expanded clonotypes were potentially confounded. Total diversity estimates from one million sequenced T cells were considered lower bounds and underestimates. The long-lived group showed more naive CD4+ T cells, fewer expanded clones and increased TCR diversity than the aged group, suggesting age selection. Since profiling was done on bulk unsorted PBMCs, naive and antigen-experienced compartments could not be conclusively compared. Observed TCR beta diversity correlated strongly with the percentage of naive T cells measured by flow cytometry.

The library was obtained by 5' RACE. TCRdb records Illumina HiSeq 2500 as the sequencer. A second PCR of about 7 to 12 cycles was performed with a sample-barcoded 5' primer and a J-beta primer mix. A template-switch 5' adaptor carrying 12 random nucleotides introduced a unique molecular identifier onto each TCR beta cDNA molecule. Each sample yielded at least 3 million CDR3-containing paired-end reads. The Mint cDNA synthesis kit, primed by a TRBC-specific oligonucleotide, was used to synthesize first-strand cDNA from all RNA. Following uracil-DNA glycosylase treatment, a first 18-cycle PCR with universal primers M1SS and BC2_uni_R was performed on all cDNA. The authors processed their data as follows. Normalization of each sample was performed by random selection of 1 million high-quality reads, each carrying a distinct molecular identifier. Instead of being binned into consensus sequences, reads with shared molecular identifiers were discarded. MiTCR, set to a Q25 quality threshold and the strictest error-elimination algorithm, was used for CDR3 identification, clonotype clustering and error correction. A nonparametric unseen species model with Euler transformation was used to estimate lower-bound total TCR beta diversity. TCRdb applied fastp at Q25 and MiXCR to the public reads, then kept only in-frame beta chains. Every entry covers one CDR3 protein and lists the most common genes and DNA from its rows. It is TCRdb's table, rather than the study itself, that gives the V and J calls and clone size. The table for this sample lists some 1.1 million distinct CDR3 sequences; 35% to 45% of them were counted only once. Of the sample, less than 15% is held by the ten largest clones.

For this clonotype: Its antigen remains unidentified. Base qualities were left out, and no much larger clone turns up one base away.

The approximately 40 donors, aged about 6 to 95 years, were systemically healthy Caucasian individuals from Russia. Each donor gave around 9 milliliters of peripheral blood, collected into EDTA-treated Vacutainer tubes. Ficoll-Paque density-gradient centrifugation was used to isolate PBMCs, with at least 7 million obtained per sample. Trizol reagent was used to extract total RNA from the PBMCs, yielding at least 5.5 micrograms per sample. The percentages of naive CD45RAhigh/CD27high T cells were determined by flow cytometry on a PBMC aliquot from every donor. The TCR originated in a young man in good health. The chain links TRBV6-5 with TRBJ1-2; 8 central bases correspond to TRBD1. Material: blood. The DNA sequence is given as TGTGCCAGCAGCCCATCGTTGGGACAGGCCGTGGGTGGCTACACCTTC. Its protein reads: CASSPSLGQAVGGYTF.